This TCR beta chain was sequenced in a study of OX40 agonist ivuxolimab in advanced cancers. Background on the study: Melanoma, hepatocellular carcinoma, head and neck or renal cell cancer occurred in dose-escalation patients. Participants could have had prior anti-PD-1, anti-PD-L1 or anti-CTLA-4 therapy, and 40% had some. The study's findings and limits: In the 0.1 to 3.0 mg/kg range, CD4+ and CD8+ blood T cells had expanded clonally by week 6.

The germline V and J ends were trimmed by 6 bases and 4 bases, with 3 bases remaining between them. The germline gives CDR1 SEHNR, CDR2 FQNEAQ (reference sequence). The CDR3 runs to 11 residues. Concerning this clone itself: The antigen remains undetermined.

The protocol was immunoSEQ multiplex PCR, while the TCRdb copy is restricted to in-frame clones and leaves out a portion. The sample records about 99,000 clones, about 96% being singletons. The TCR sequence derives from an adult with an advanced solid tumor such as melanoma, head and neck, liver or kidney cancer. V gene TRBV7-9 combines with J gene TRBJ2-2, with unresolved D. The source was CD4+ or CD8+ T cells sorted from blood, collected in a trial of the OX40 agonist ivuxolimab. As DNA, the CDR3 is TGTGCCAGCAGTTTCACCGGGGAGCTGTTTTTT. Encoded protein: CASSFTGELFF.